These 30 T cell receptor beta chains were all obtained from the same sample, sequenced in a study of glioma-infiltrating T cells after dendritic cell vaccination. Repertoires were generated with immunoSEQ multiplex PCR, while TCRdb's copy carries only in-frame clones and drops some. Here the sample spans 90,000 or so clones, approximately 81% being singletons. The sample consisted of blood, taken before dendritic cell vaccination. All receptors derive from a human donor with glioblastoma.

The V gene is TRBV7-9, the J gene TRBJ2-7; a weak D match, TRBD2 (5 bases). This CDR3 comprises 14 residues. Germline V gene sequence: CDR1 SEHNR, CDR2 FQNEAQ (reference sequence). V lost 6 bases, J lost 3 bases, and 15 bases lay in between. Here the CDR3 reads CASRQSGNHYEQYF. Written as DNA, the CDR3 is TGTGCCAGCAGACAATCCGGGAACCACTACGAGCAGTACTTC.

This chain joins TRBV30 and TRBJ1-6; D gene uncertain. The CDR3 is 14 residues long. V lost 2 bases and J lost 9, with 14 bases in between. Germline CDR1 is GTSNPN and CDR2 is SVGIG (reference sequence). The CDR3 spells CAWSQGGPRSPLHF. The CDR3 nucleotides are TGTGCCTGGAGTCAAGGAGGGCCCCGTTCACCCCTCCACTTT.

The chain joins TRBV4-3 to TRBJ2-7; 14 bases agree with TRBD2. The junction had 10 bases not matched to a gene; V was cut back by 3 bases and J by 12 bases. Germline V gene lookup returns CDR1 LGHNA and CDR2 YSLEER. This CDR3 is built from 15 residues. The CDR3 DNA is TGCGCCAGCAGCCAGGGGACTAGCGGGAGTGAAAAGCTGTACTTC. Translated: CASSQGTSGSEKLYF.

This clone was seen just once. The genes are TRBV6-5 and TRBJ1-1, with 11 nucleotides matching TRBD1. The ends lost 1 base at V and 10 bases at J; junction bases unmatched: 5. Germline CDR1 MNHEY, CDR2 SVGAGI. The CDR3 consists of 14 residues. The CDR3 DNA reads TGTGCCAGCAGTTACTGGGGACAGGGGGAACGAGCTTTCTTT. This encodes CASSYWGQGERAFF.

The chain links TRBV18 to TRBJ2-7; D gene ambiguous. CDR1 and CDR2 (germline): KGHSH, LQKENI. This CDR3 has 11 residues. Trimming removed 6 bases from V and 7 bases from J, with 10 bases in between. CDR3 nucleotide sequence: TGTGCCAGCTCCCCCGGTCGGGAGCAGTACTTC. Its translation is CASSPGREQYF.

The genes are TRBV5-1 and TRBJ2-7, with 9 nucleotides matching TRBD2. With 2 bases clipped from V and 4 bases from J, the junction kept 7 bases outside the gene matches. CDR1 and CDR2 from the germline V gene are SGHRS and YFSETQ. The CDR3 loop spans 15 amino acids. CDR3 sequence reads: CASSFGSGRKYEQYF. CDR3 bases: TGCGCCAGCAGCTTTGGTAGCGGGAGAAAATACGAGCAGTACTTC.

The CDR3 loop is CASSPRGGETDNEKLFF. Here the CDR3 DNA reads TGTGCCAGCAGCCCTAGGGGAGGGGAGACAGATAATGAAAAACTGTTTTTT. The V gene is TRBV11-2, the J gene TRBJ1-4, with D maybe TRBD1 (5 bases). Germline assignment: CDR1 SGHAT and CDR2 FQNNGV. V lost 5 bases to trimming and J lost 4 bases, with 20 bases between them. CDR3 length: 17 residues.

CDR3 DNA: TGTGCCAGCTCTCTTCGCTCGAGGATGGATACGCAGTATTTT. Translating it yields CASSLRSRMDTQYF. This chain connects TRBV18 to TRBJ2-3, with D unclear. The CDR3 covers 14 residues. CDR1 and CDR2 from the germline V gene are KGHSH and LQKENI. V lost 6 bases to trimming and J lost 6 bases, with 16 bases between them.

The chain combines TRBV7-8 with TRBJ1-5, with a weak D call TRBD1 (6 bases). This CDR3 comprises 14 residues. Per germline, CDR1 SGHVS and CDR2 FQNEAQ. Between the trimmed V and J ends, which lost 4 bases and 3 bases, there was a span of 10 bases. The CDR3 protein is CASSSRGTNQPQHF. Here the CDR3 DNA reads TGTGCCAGCAGCTCCAGGGGTACCAATCAGCCCCAGCATTTT.

The chain is built from TRBV27 and TRBJ2-7; a possible D gene is TRBD1 (5 bases). Germline V lookup: CDR1 MNHEY, CDR2 SMNVEV (reference sequence). This CDR3 is 17 amino acids long. Trimming pared 4 bases from V and 2 bases from J, leaving 21 bases between. CDR3: CASSYPVTTALTYEQYF. The CDR3 DNA sequence: TGTGCCAGCAGTTACCCCGTGACGACAGCTCTAACCTACGAGCAGTACTTC.

This chain joins TRBV5-8 and TRBJ2-7; TRBD1 might be the D (5 bases). The CDR3 sequence is 13 residues long. Trimming pared 2 bases from V and 4 bases from J, leaving 10 bases between. Germline lookup yields CDR1 SGHTS and CDR2 YDEGEE. CDR3 bases: TGTGCCAGCAGCTTCCGAAAGGGGTACGAGCAGTACTTC. It encodes CASSFRKGYEQYF. Supplemented by reference TRBV5-8 and TRBJ2-7, the full variable domain reads EAGVTQSPTHLIKTRGQQATLRCSPISGHTSVYWYQQALGLGLQFLLWYDEGEERNRGNFPPRFSGRQFPNYSSELNVNALELEDSALYLCASSFRKGYEQYFGPGTRLTVT.

The CDR3 DNA follows: TGTGCCAGTAGGGGGGAGGTATACGAGCAGTACTTC. It codes for CASRGEVYEQYF. This sequence joins TRBV19 and TRBJ2-7, with a tentative D call TRBD2 (6 bases). The CDR3 runs 12 residues. Germline V gene data show CDR1 as LNHDA and CDR2 as SQIVND (reference sequence). The V and J ends lost 6 bases and 4 bases respectively, with 10 bases between them.

The CDR3: CASSYSPGIYEQYF. The CDR3 DNA follows: TGTGCCAGCAGTTACTCACCGGGGATCTACGAGCAGTACTTC. The J gene is TRBJ2-7, the V gene TRBV6-6; tentatively, D is TRBD2 (5 bases). This CDR3 has 14 residues. The germline CDR1 and CDR2 sequences are MNHNY and SVGAGI (reference sequence). Deletions cut 0 bases from V and 3 bases from J, with 9 bases between.

This clone was observed a handful of times. The chain joins TRBV6-1 to TRBJ2-5; 8 bases are shared with TRBD1. Germline V CDR1 and CDR2: MNHNS, SASEGT. The CDR3 is made up of 14 amino acids. J gave up 2 bases and V 4 bases, and 3 bases lay outside the gene matches. The CDR3 reads CASSVQGGQETQYF. CDR3 sequence (DNA): TGTGCCAGCAGTGTACAGGGGGGACAAGAGACCCAGTACTTC.

This sequence joins TRBV7-3 and TRBJ2-7, with 9 bases lining up with TRBD2. The CDR3 is 15 amino acids. Per germline, CDR1 SGHTA and CDR2 FQGTGA. Trimming took 3 bases from V and 3 from J; bases not matched to a gene: 6. CDR3: CASSFSGGPLYEQYF. The CDR3 nucleotides are TGTGCCAGCAGCTTTAGCGGGGGACCCCTCTACGAGCAGTACTTC.

The chain has TRBV7-2 and TRBJ2-5; a possible D gene is TRBD1 (6 bases). The V end lost 1 base, the J end lost 5 bases, and 11 bases lay between the germline ends. Germline V lookup: CDR1 SGHTA, CDR2 FQGNSA. The CDR3 length is 14 residues. The CDR3, as DNA: TGTGCCAGCAGCTTAGACACAGGGATGGAGACCCAGTACTTC. Translating gives CASSLDTGMETQYF. Full variable domain (remainder filled in from reference TRBV7-2 and TRBJ2-5): GAGVSQSPSNKVTEKGKDVELRCDPISGHTALYWYRQSLGQGLEFLIYFQGNSAPDKSGLPSDRFSAERTGGSVSTLTIQRTQQEDSAVYLCASSLDTGMETQYFGPGTRLLVL.

The chain has TRBV14 and TRBJ1-1; D uncertain. The CDR3 covers 13 residues. V was trimmed by 0 bases and J by 5 bases, leaving 7 bases between them. Per the germline V gene, CDR1 is SGHDN and CDR2 is FVKESK. The CDR3, as DNA: TGTGCCAGCAGCCAAGACGTTAATACTGAAGCTTTCTTT. This gives the protein CASSQDVNTEAFF.

The chain is built from TRBV19 and TRBJ2-7; 8 nucleotides align to TRBD1. From germline, CDR1 is LNHDA and CDR2 SQIVND (reference sequence). With V trimmed by 5 bases and J by 4 bases, 7 bases remained unmatched. The CDR3 contains 14 residues. The CDR3 DNA reads TGTGCCAGTAGTCCTAGGACAGGGACGTACGAGCAGTACTTC. This codes for CASSPRTGTYEQYF.

In the case of this clone: Additional DNA sequences in this sample encode the identical CDR3. V usage is TRBV5-4 and J usage is TRBJ1-2; 8 bases line up with TRBD1. CDR3 length equals 15 residues. Germline V gene data show CDR1 as SGHNT and CDR2 as YYREEE (reference sequence). The J segment lost 4 bases and the V segment lost 5 bases, leaving 10 bases of the junction unmatched. The CDR3 bases are TGTGCCAGCAGTCCCGGGACAGGAGGATCCTATGGCTACACCTTC. As protein: CASSPGTGGSYGYTF.

This chain joins TRBV10-3 and TRBJ1-5, with TRBD1 identical over 7 bases. Germline V gene lookup returns CDR1 ENHRY and CDR2 SYGVKD. V lost 4 bases and J lost 1; bases outside the gene matches: 4. This CDR3 spans 15 amino acids. This chain's CDR3 is CAISGGQTSNQPQHF. Written as DNA, the CDR3 is TGTGCCATCAGTGGGGGACAGACCAGCAATCAGCCCCAGCATTTT.

In its sample, this clone was seen once. This sequence joins TRBV5-4 and TRBJ1-6; TRBD1 aligns across 7 bases. CDR3 size: 14 residues. The V segment lost 4 bases and the J segment 7 bases; nucleotides outside the gene matches: 5. Germline-derived CDR1 and CDR2 are SGHNT and YYREEE (reference sequence). CDR3 in amino acids: CASSQGTVNSPLHF. The CDR3 DNA is TGTGCCAGCAGCCAAGGGACAGTCAATTCACCCCTCCACTTT.

The chain recombines TRBV19 with TRBJ2-7; TRBD2 agrees at 8 bases. CDR3 length equals 15 residues. The germline V gene has CDR1 LNHDA and CDR2 SQIVND (reference sequence). Trimming at V came to 2 bases and at J to 6 bases, leaving 9 bases not matched to a gene. CDR3 amino acids: CASSISGRRSGEQYF. In nucleotides, the CDR3 is TGTGCCAGTAGTATAAGCGGGAGAAGGTCCGGCGAGCAGTACTTC. Based on the CDR3 plus reference TRBV19 and TRBJ2-7, the full variable domain is DGGITQSPKYLFRKEGQNVTLSCEQNLNHDAMYWYRQDPGQGLRLIYYSQIVNDFQKGDIAEGYSVSREKKESFPLTVTSAQKNPTAFYLCASSISGRRSGEQYFGPGTRLTVT.

The chain employs TRBV7-6 and TRBJ1-5, with D perhaps matching TRBD1 (5 bases). The V end was cut by 1 base, the J end by 4 bases, with 11 bases between. The CDR3 has 15 amino acids. Germline V gives CDR1 SGHVS, CDR2 FNYEAQ. The CDR3 spells CASSLGRGGNQPQHF. The DNA for the CDR3 is TGTGCCAGCAGCTTAGGACGGGGGGGTAATCAGCCCCAGCATTTT.

The rearrangement uses TRBV4-3 and TRBJ1-5, with no clear D. Germline V gene lookup returns CDR1 LGHNA and CDR2 YSLEER. The CDR3 loop spans 14 amino acids. V lost 0 bases and J 3 bases, leaving 6 bases between the germline ends. CDR3 nucleotide sequence: TGCGCCAGCAGCCAAGACAGAATCAATCAGCCCCAGCATTTT. It yields the protein CASSQDRINQPQHF.

This chain links TRBV11-2 with TRBJ1-3; tentatively, D is TRBD1 (6 bases). This CDR3 comprises 14 residues. The germline CDR1 and CDR2 sequences are SGHAT and FQNNGV. V was trimmed by 1 base and J by 3 bases, leaving 7 bases between them. The CDR3 DNA follows: TGTGCCAGCAGCTTAGCAGGGGTTGGAAACACCATATATTTT. Amino acids: CASSLAGVGNTIYF.

CDR3 loop: CASSQGTGGYGYTF. CDR3 coding DNA: TGCGCCAGCAGCCAGGGGACAGGGGGCTATGGCTACACCTTC. This rearrangement joins TRBV5-1 to TRBJ1-2; 11 nucleotides align to TRBD1. From germline, CDR1 is SGHRS and CDR2 YFSETQ. CDR3 length equals 14 residues. V gave up 4 bases and J gave up 4 bases; unmatched junction bases: 3.

This chain links TRBV2 with TRBJ2-7; possible D gene TRBD1, 6 bases. Trimming took off 5 bases at V and 4 bases at J, with 15 bases between the two ends. Germline V gene lookup returns CDR1 SNHLY and CDR2 FYNNEI. The CDR3 spans 14 residues. The DNA of the CDR3 is TGTGCCAGCAGTTTAGGACACAGGGAGTACGAGCAGTACTTC. This codes for CASSLGHREYEQYF.

This chain joins TRBV19 and TRBJ2-7, with D possibly being TRBD1 (6 bases). The V end lost 1 base, the J end lost 5 bases, and 15 bases lay between the germline ends. The CDR3 runs to 15 residues. Germline V gene sequence: CDR1 LNHDA, CDR2 SQIVND (reference sequence). DNA of the CDR3: TGTGCCAGTAGTATAGTTCTACAGGGAATCCACGAGCAGTACTTC. Amino acids: CASSIVLQGIHEQYF.

This chain connects TRBV29-1 to TRBJ1-1; 10 bases match TRBD1. CDR3 length: 16 residues. V was pared by 7 bases and J by 1 base, with 12 bases of the junction left unmatched. CDR1 is SQVTM and CDR2 is ANQGSEA in the germline V gene. The chain's CDR3 is CSAKGDRGQTNTEAFF. The CDR3 DNA sequence: TGCAGCGCCAAGGGGGACAGGGGCCAAACGAACACTGAAGCTTTCTTT.

The gene calls are TRBV2 and TRBJ2-1, with unresolved D. CDR3 length: 12 amino acids. Germline CDR1 reads SNHLY; CDR2 reads FYNNEI. The V end was cut by 6 bases, the J end by 2 bases, with 5 bases between. The CDR3 region has the DNA TGTGCCAGCAGAGACACCTACAATGAGCAGTTCTTC. This gives the protein CASRDTYNEQFF.